The entry that follows covers one T cell receptor (beta chain) sequence. Its specificity is unknown. The PCR contained 60 Vbeta and 13 Jbeta primers. Sequenced by immunoSEQ multiplex PCR; TCRdb stores in-frame clones only, minus some. The repertoire consists of around 150,000 clones, with nearly 80% occurring once and the leading ten covering 2.2%. The sample comes from a study of cytomegalovirus exposure and HLA in healthy donors. Background on the study: Inside one of the first data releases sat around 80 million unique TCRs taken from HLA-typed donors. Membership in the Caucasian-associated ancestry cluster was found for around four fifths of approximately 400 genotyped donors. Notes on the study in general: An analysis done earlier found most TCR beta V segments productive about 90% or about 30% of the time. A later analysis linked a missense variant in DCLRE1C to the trimming of TCR beta V and J genes.

Germline CDR1 and CDR2: SNHLY and FYNNEI. The ends were cut back, 3 bases at V and 9 bases at J, with 17 bases in the middle. This CDR3 has 14 amino acids. This rearrangement joins TRBV2 to TRBJ2-5, with D possibly being TRBD2 (5 bases). The TCR sequence derives from a man younger than 40 in good health and CMV-seronegative. Specimen: PBMCs. Here the CDR3 reads CASSDGRAPGAQYF. In DNA, the CDR3 is TGTGCCAGCAGTGACGGTAGGGCCCCCGGGGCCCAGTACTTC.